This record concerns one TCR beta chain sequence. J lost 3 bases, V lost 4 bases, and 9 bases had no gene match. Germline values: CDR1 SEHNR, CDR2 FQNEAQ (reference sequence). The CDR3 is 16 amino acids. The sample belongs to a study of cytomegalovirus exposure and HLA in healthy donors. PCR used 60 Vbeta primers and 13 Jbeta primers. The repertoire was sequenced with immunoSEQ multiplex PCR; TCRdb's copy has only in-frame clones and lacks some. The profile shows about 180,000 clones, over 70% of them singletons. This clonotype was obtained from a boy between 2 and 10 years old in good health and CMV-seronegative. Sequencing used PBMCs. The chain carries TRBV7-9 and TRBJ1-5, with 7 bases that match TRBD1. Written as DNA, the CDR3 is TGTGCCAGCAGCTCCGAAGGGGGACAGCTCAATCAGCCCCAGCATTTT. Amino acids: CASSSEGGQLNQPQHF.